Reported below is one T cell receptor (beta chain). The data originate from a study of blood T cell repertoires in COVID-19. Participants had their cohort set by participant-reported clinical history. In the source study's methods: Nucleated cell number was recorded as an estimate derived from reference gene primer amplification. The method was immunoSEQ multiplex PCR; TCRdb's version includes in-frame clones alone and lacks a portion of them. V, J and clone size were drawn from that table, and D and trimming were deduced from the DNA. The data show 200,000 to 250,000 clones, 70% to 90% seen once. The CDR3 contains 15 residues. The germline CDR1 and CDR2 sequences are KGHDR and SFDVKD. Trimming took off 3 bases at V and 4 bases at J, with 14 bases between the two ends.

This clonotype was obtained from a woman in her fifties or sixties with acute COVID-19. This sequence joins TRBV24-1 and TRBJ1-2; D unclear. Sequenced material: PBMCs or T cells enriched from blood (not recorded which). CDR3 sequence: CATSDGPGSFYGYTF. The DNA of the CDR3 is TGTGCCACCAGTGATGGCCCGGGATCCTTCTATGGCTACACCTTC.